The 7 T cell receptor beta chains reported below all come from one sample, sequenced in a study of cytomegalovirus exposure and HLA in healthy donors. Method: immunoSEQ multiplex PCR; TCRdb's copy keeps in-frame clones and lacks some. Seen here are about 98,000 clones, about 83% observed once, and the top ten hold roughly 3.9%. Sequenced material: PBMCs. Source of these receptors: a woman in her 30s in good health and CMV-seronegative.

As concerns this clone: Other DNA sequences in the same sample also yield this CDR3. The V and J genes are TRBV5-1 and TRBJ2-1; 10 nucleotides align to TRBD1. V dropped 0 bases and J dropped 7; count of bases not matched to a gene: 1. CDR3 length equals 14 residues. Germline V gene data show CDR1 as SGHRS and CDR2 as YFSETQ. The CDR3 loop is CASSLGQGANEQFF. CDR3 coding DNA: TGCGCCAGCAGCTTGGGACAGGGGGCAAATGAGCAGTTCTTC. The full variable domain, in which reference TRBV5-1 and TRBJ2-1 provide the parts outside the CDR3, is KAGVTQTPRYLIKTRGQQVTLSCSPISGHRSVSWYQQTPGQGLQFLFEYFSETQRNKGNFPGRFSGRQFSNSRSEMNVSTLELGDSALYLCASSLGQGANEQFFGPGTRLTVL.

The chain couples TRBV5-1 to TRBJ1-2; D is possibly TRBD1 (5 bases). This CDR3 is 17 amino acids long. V was clipped by 0 bases and J by 0 bases, with 15 bases between them. Germline CDR1 SGHRS, CDR2 YFSETQ. CDR3 region: CASSLGLGPEPNYGYTF. In DNA, the CDR3 is TGCGCCAGCAGCTTGGGTTTGGGGCCGGAACCTAACTATGGCTACACCTTC.

The CDR3 sequence is CASSSDWGGAYEQYF. The CDR3, as DNA: TGTGCCAGCAGCTCCGACTGGGGAGGGGCCTACGAGCAGTACTTC. The genes are TRBV28 and TRBJ2-7; 7 nucleotides agree with TRBD2. Germline trimming cut 6 bases from V and 2 bases from J; bases unmatched to any gene: 10. The germline CDR1 and CDR2 sequences are MDHEN and SYDVKM. This CDR3 region has 15 residues.

V gene TRBV13 combines with J gene TRBJ2-1, with D possibly TRBD2 on 5 matching bases. The V and J ends lost 5 bases and 9 bases respectively, with 8 bases between them. The germline V gene has CDR1 PRHDT and CDR2 FYEKMQ (reference sequence). The CDR3 loop spans 11 amino acids. CDR3 loop: CASSPEGEQFF. The DNA for the CDR3 is TGTGCCAGCAGCCCCGAGGGTGAGCAGTTCTTC.

This chain joins TRBV28 and TRBJ2-7, with 10 nucleotides matching TRBD2. This CDR3 is 15 amino acids long. Germline V CDR1 and CDR2: MDHEN, SYDVKM. Trimming took 5 bases from V and 4 from J; bases not matched to a gene: 8. The CDR3 is CASSPPGTSAYEQYF. Written as DNA, the CDR3 is TGTGCCAGCAGTCCCCCCGGGACTAGCGCGTACGAGCAGTACTTC.

The chain carries TRBV18 and TRBJ2-7, with 11 bases fitting TRBD1. The CDR3 length is 15 residues. Germline V gives CDR1 KGHSH, CDR2 LQKENI. V lost 2 bases and J lost 2; bases outside the gene matches: 2. This chain's CDR3 is CASSPGTGGTYEQYF. In nucleotides, the CDR3 is TGTGCCAGCTCACCAGGGACAGGGGGGACCTACGAGCAGTACTTC. Based on the CDR3 plus reference TRBV18 and TRBJ2-7, the full variable domain is NAGVMQNPRHLVRRRGQEARLRCSPMKGHSHVYWYRQLPEEGLKFMVYLQKENIIDESGMPKERFSAEFPKEGPSILRIQQVVRGDSAAYFCASSPGTGGTYEQYFGPGTRLTVT.

CDR3 protein: CASSSLAGVGTGELFF. Here the CDR3 DNA reads TGCGCCAGCAGCTCACTAGCGGGAGTCGGCACCGGGGAGCTGTTTTTT. The genes are TRBV5-1 and TRBJ2-2, with 11 bases aligning to TRBD2. V shed 3 bases, J shed 4 bases, and the junction held 5 bases outside the gene matches. Germline V gene lookup returns CDR1 SGHRS and CDR2 YFSETQ. This CDR3 contains 16 residues.